This TCR beta chain comes out of a study of OX40 agonist ivuxolimab in advanced cancers. Overall study: It was ivuxolimab, an agonistic anti-OX40 (CD134) antibody, that patients were treated with. Ivuxolimab was administered intravenously to patients at 0.01 to 10 mg/kg every 2 weeks.

Method: immunoSEQ multiplex PCR; TCRdb's copy keeps in-frame clones and lacks some. Of around 37,000 clones listed, 70% to 90% were seen once; the top ten hold 9.5% to 15%. Deletions cut 3 bases from V and 3 bases from J, with 8 bases between. CDR3 size: 13 residues. Germline loops: CDR1 MDHEN, CDR2 SYDVKM. The sequence was collected from an adult with an advanced solid tumor such as melanoma, head and neck, liver or kidney cancer. The chain is built from TRBV28 and TRBJ1-2; the D gene is possibly TRBD1 (5 bases). The sample consisted of CD4+ or CD8+ T cells sorted from blood, taken in a trial of the OX40 agonist ivuxolimab. Here the CDR3 reads CASSLGRYYGYTF. The CDR3, as DNA: TGTGCCAGCAGTTTGGGACGCTACTATGGCTACACCTTC.